The 20 T cell receptor beta chains below all came from one sample that was sequenced in a study of OX40 agonist ivuxolimab in advanced cancers. Using immunoSEQ multiplex PCR, the repertoire was profiled, and TCRdb retains in-frame clones only, with some absent. The table has about 46,000 clones, 70% to 90% seen once. The source material was CD4+ or CD8+ T cells sorted from blood, sampled in a trial of the OX40 agonist ivuxolimab. These TCRs come from an adult with an advanced solid tumor such as melanoma, head and neck, liver or kidney cancer.

This clone was counted once. V is TRBV27 and J is TRBJ1-5, with D maybe TRBD1 (5 bases). V dropped 5 bases and J dropped 4 bases, with 12 bases sitting between them. The CDR3 contains 14 residues. Germline CDR1 and CDR2: MNHEY and SMNVEV (reference sequence). The CDR3 region is CASSPRGVNQPQHF. CDR3 sequence (DNA): TGTGCCAGCAGTCCCCGAGGGGTAAATCAGCCCCAGCATTTT.

This clone has a single count. The chain is built from TRBV27 and TRBJ2-6; 13 bases are shared with TRBD2. Germline lookup yields CDR1 MNHEY and CDR2 SMNVEV (reference sequence). The CDR3 sequence is 17 residues long. With V trimmed by 4 bases and J by 4 bases, 4 bases remained unmatched. The CDR3 coding sequence is TGTGCCAGCAGTTCCGGACTAGCGGGAGCAGGGGCCAACGTCCTGACTTTC. Residues: CASSSGLAGAGANVLTF.

The chain carries TRBV5-1 and TRBJ1-3; D gene uncertain. The CDR3 has 13 amino acids. Germline values: CDR1 SGHRS, CDR2 YFSETQ. Trimming took off 3 bases at V and 5 bases at J, with 9 bases between the two ends. The CDR3 DNA follows: TGCGCCAGCAGCTCGACTTTAAGAAACACCATATATTTT. Its translation: CASSSTLRNTIYF.

This rearrangement joins TRBV19 to TRBJ2-7; 8 bases are a match to TRBD1. V trimming: 1 base; J trimming: 3 bases; junction bases outside the gene matches: 2. Germline CDR1 LNHDA, CDR2 SQIVND (reference sequence). The CDR3 totals 14 residues. CDR3 sequence (DNA): TGTGCCAGTAGTATAGCCGACAGGGGCTACGAGCAGTACTTC. Its translation: CASSIADRGYEQYF.

V gene TRBV7-2 combines with J gene TRBJ2-7; 9 bases align to TRBD1. Germline loops: CDR1 SGHTA, CDR2 FQGNSA. V was pared by 1 base and J by 2 bases, with 9 bases of the junction left unmatched. The CDR3 has 17 residues. The CDR3 sequence: CASSLGPLTGGTYEQYF. Here the CDR3 DNA reads TGTGCCAGCAGCTTAGGTCCTTTGACAGGGGGTACCTACGAGCAGTACTTC.

The rearrangement joins TRBV7-9 to TRBJ2-4, with a possible D match to TRBD2 (5 bases). The V end was cut by 4 bases, the J end by 1 base, with 17 bases between. Germline CDR1 and CDR2: SEHNR and FQNEAQ (reference sequence). The CDR3 contains 17 residues. The CDR3 region is CASSSSRGQSAKNIQYF. The CDR3 nucleotides are TGTGCCAGCAGCTCCTCTCGCGGGCAGTCCGCCAAAAACATTCAGTACTTC.

V gene TRBV4-3 combines with J gene TRBJ1-1; D is unclear. Germline V gene lookup returns CDR1 LGHNA and CDR2 YSLEER. V gave up 4 bases and J gave up 1 base, with 10 bases separating them. This CDR3 spans 14 amino acids. The CDR3 region has the DNA TGCGCCAGCAGCCTTTCGGAGTGGAACACTGAAGCTTTCTTT. Amino acids: CASSLSEWNTEAFF.

CDR3 bases: TGTGCCAGCAGCTCTCACCGGGTGGGGCAGAGCTCTGGGGCCAACGTCCTGACTTTC. Translated: CASSSHRVGQSSGANVLTF. The J gene is TRBJ2-6, the V gene TRBV7-9, with D possibly matching TRBD1 (5 bases). This CDR3 contains 19 residues. Germline CDR1 reads SEHNR; CDR2 reads FQNEAQ (reference sequence). The ends were cut back, 4 bases at V and 0 bases at J, with 19 bases in the middle. Full variable domain (remainder filled in from reference TRBV7-9 and TRBJ2-6): DTGVSQNPRHKITKRGQNVTFRCDPISEHNRLYWYRQTLGQGPEFLTYFQNEAQLEKSRLLSDRFSAERPKGSFSTLEIQRTEQGDSAMYLCASSSHRVGQSSGANVLTFGAGSRLTVL.

The chain uses TRBV9 and TRBJ1-5; D is unresolved. With 4 bases removed from V and 5 bases from J, the gap between germline ends came to 13 bases. This CDR3 has 14 residues. Germline lookup yields CDR1 SGDLS and CDR2 YYNGEE. CDR3 region: CASSPDGTYQPQHF. In DNA form, the CDR3 reads TGTGCCAGCAGCCCGGACGGAACTTATCAGCCCCAGCATTTT.

The chain links TRBV27 to TRBJ2-1; weak D call: TRBD2 (5 bases). The V end lost 0 bases, the J end lost 0 bases, and 9 bases lay between the germline ends. CDR1 and CDR2 from the germline V gene are MNHEY and SMNVEV (reference sequence). The CDR3 totals 16 residues. Written as DNA, the CDR3 is TGTGCCAGCAGTTTATCGTCGGGGAGCTCCTACAATGAGCAGTTCTTC. Its translation is CASSLSSGSSYNEQFF.

This rearrangement joins TRBV6-5 to TRBJ1-1; 11 bases align to TRBD1. Germline V gene data show CDR1 as MNHEY and CDR2 as SVGAGI. The CDR3 length is 14 residues. Unmatched junction bases numbered 1, after V lost 3 bases and J lost 4 bases. CDR3 nucleotide sequence: TGTGCCAGCAGTTATGGGACAGGGGGCACTGAAGCTTTCTTT. Encoded protein: CASSYGTGGTEAFF.

The chain carries TRBV30 and TRBJ2-5, with TRBD2 matching over 10 bases. Trimming at V came to 5 bases and at J to 1 base, leaving 4 bases not matched to a gene. The CDR3 runs 14 residues. Germline loops: CDR1 GTSNPN, CDR2 SVGIG (reference sequence). The CDR3 DNA is TGTGCCTGGGACGCTAGCGGGGGCCAAGAGACCCAGTACTTC. Translating gives CAWDASGGQETQYF.

The V call is TRBV11-1, the J call TRBJ2-7, with 8 bases that match TRBD1. Looked up from germline, CDR1 is SGHAT and CDR2 is FQDESV (reference sequence). This CDR3 comprises 12 residues. J was trimmed by 5 bases and V by 3 bases; bases with no gene match: 0. For the CDR3, the DNA is TGTGCCAGCAGCTTGGACAGGGACGAGCAGTACTTC. It translates to CASSLDRDEQYF.

V and J are TRBV28 and TRBJ1-5, with unresolved D. The germline V gene has CDR1 MDHEN and CDR2 SYDVKM. The CDR3 length is 14 residues. V was shortened by 3 bases and J by 3 bases, with 9 bases between the two germline ends. The CDR3 DNA reads TGTGCCAGCAGTTTGTGGACTGACAATCAGCCCCAGCATTTT. This encodes CASSLWTDNQPQHF.

The gene calls are TRBV19 and TRBJ1-1; D unclear. The germline V gene has CDR1 LNHDA and CDR2 SQIVND (reference sequence). With 6 bases removed from V and 5 bases from J, the gap between germline ends came to 19 bases. This CDR3 spans 15 amino acids. The CDR3 reads CASRGRSLGLTEAFF. The CDR3 DNA reads TGTGCCAGTAGGGGCAGGAGCCTGGGTTTAACTGAAGCTTTCTTT.

The chain combines TRBV27 with TRBJ1-6; possible D gene TRBD1, 5 bases. Trimming removed 2 bases from V and 7 bases from J, with 15 bases in between. The CDR3 length is 16 residues. CDR1 MNHEY and CDR2 SMNVEV come from the germline V gene (reference sequence). The CDR3 DNA is TGTGCCAGCAGTTTAAGTCCCGGGGGGGGGAATTCACCCCTCCACTTT. Protein: CASSLSPGGGNSPLHF.

V and J are TRBV6-5 and TRBJ2-2; no clear D gene. Trimming removed 0 bases from V and 7 bases from J, with 9 bases in between. Germline CDR1 and CDR2: MNHEY and SVGAGI. The CDR3 has 14 residues. CDR3 protein: CASSYSIAGGELFF. CDR3 nucleotides: TGTGCCAGCAGTTACTCGATTGCAGGCGGGGAGCTGTTTTTT.

CDR3 coding DNA: TGTGCCAGCAGTTACGTGATAGACACTGAAGCTTTCTTT. Residues: CASSYVIDTEAFF. The chain carries TRBV6-5 and TRBJ1-1; unclear D gene. Per germline, CDR1 MNHEY and CDR2 SVGAGI. V lost 2 bases, J lost 3 bases, and 7 bases lay in between. This CDR3 contains 13 residues.

The gene calls are TRBV27 and TRBJ1-1; D is ambiguous. This CDR3 is built from 15 residues. Per germline, CDR1 MNHEY and CDR2 SMNVEV (reference sequence). V shed 3 bases and J shed 5 bases, with 16 bases lying between them. CDR3 amino acids: CASSLRGLLGTEAFF. For the CDR3, the DNA is TGTGCCAGCAGTTTGAGAGGGTTGCTGGGAACTGAAGCTTTCTTT.

The gene calls are TRBV12-5 and TRBJ1-3; TRBD1 agrees at 10 bases. V lost 2 bases and J lost 0; bases outside the gene matches: 7. The V gene's germline CDR1 is LGHNT and CDR2 FRNRAP. The CDR3 length is 18 residues. For the CDR3, the DNA is TGTGCTAGTGGTTTGATCCTGACAGGGGGCCGCTCTGGAAACACCATATATTTT. This gives the protein CASGLILTGGRSGNTIYF.